This entry is about one T cell receptor (beta chain). Its target is not known. This sample stems from a study of T cell responses to AZD1222 COVID-19 vaccine. Clones were read by immunoSEQ multiplex PCR, and TCRdb kept only the in-frame ones, dropping some. The data show 85,000 to 95,000 clones, with approximately 90% seen just once and 5% to 6.5% held by the top ten. Study results and limitations: Among spike-specific TCRs, nearly half reportedly target unmutated variant regions. Donors were largely white British and mainly female; clonal diversity was possibly underestimated.

Both about-4-week and about-12-week second-dose recipients were combined. V shed 1 base and J shed 6 bases, with 12 bases lying between them. The CDR3 has 15 residues. Germline assignment: CDR1 SGHTA and CDR2 FQGNSA. J is TRBJ2-2 and V is TRBV7-2; no clear D gene. The clonotype comes from an adult who received the AZD1222 COVID-19 vaccine. Specimen: peripheral blood, collected 28 days after the second AZD1222 dose. The CDR3 DNA reads TGTGCCAGCAGCTTAGACGGCCGGTGGGCCGGGGAGCTGTTTTTT. Amino acids: CASSLDGRWAGELFF.